A selection of T cell receptor beta chains follows, all from one sample in a study of blood T cells in healthy people across ages. TCRdb redid the calling of the 5' RACE reads with MiXCR, one entry per CDR3 protein. Of 660,000 or so distinct CDR3 sequences detected, 58% appear once; the ten largest clones hold 35% to 40%. Source material: blood. All receptors come from a man in his 60s in good health. Each CDR3 is given with its conserved first and last residue. A D gene is named only where the DNA matches it firmly. Size values are once, few and many counts, or a class for expanded clones, and some rows have none.

d_gene: .; v_gene: TRBV3-1; j_gene: TRBJ2-1; len: 16; abundance: .; CDR3aa: CASSRIGGSSYNEQFF; CDR3nt: TGTGCCAGCAGCCGGATCGGGGGTAGCTCCTACAATGAGCAGTTCTTC
d_gene: .; v_gene: TRBV6-5; j_gene: TRBJ2-1; len: 16; abundance: .; CDR3aa: CASRVERDLSYNEQFF; CDR3nt: TGTGCCAGCAGGGTTGAAAGAGATCTTTCCTACAATGAGCAGTTCTTC
d_gene: .; v_gene: TRBV7-8; j_gene: TRBJ2-6; len: 15; abundance: .; CDR3aa: CASKRQPSGANVLTF; CDR3nt: TGTGCCAGCAAGCGACAGCCGTCTGGGGCCAACGTCCTGACTTTC
d_gene: .; v_gene: TRBV21-1; j_gene: TRBJ2-1; len: 18; abundance: .; CDR3aa: CASTQGVAGALIYNEQFF; CDR3nt: TGTGCCAGCACCCAGGGGGTCGCGGGGGCCCTGATATACAATGAGCAGTTCTTC
d_gene: TRBD2; v_gene: TRBV12-3/TRBV12-4; j_gene: TRBJ2-3; len: 15; abundance: .; CDR3aa: CATSGGGVTADTQYF; CDR3nt: TGTGCCACTTCTGGCGGGGGGGTCACGGCAGATACGCAGTATTTT
d_gene: .; v_gene: TRBV3-1; j_gene: TRBJ1-2; len: 14; abundance: .; CDR3aa: CASSPTRTNYGYTF; CDR3nt: TGTGCCAGCAGTCCCACACGGACTAACTATGGCTACACCTTC
d_gene: .; v_gene: TRBV20-1; j_gene: TRBJ1-5; len: 14; abundance: .; CDR3aa: CSARPQTGNQPQHF; CDR3nt: TGCAGTGCTAGACCTCAGACAGGCAATCAGCCCCAGCATTTT
d_gene: .; v_gene: TRBV24-1; j_gene: TRBJ1-2; len: 14; abundance: once; CDR3aa: CATSDRTEPEGYTF; CDR3nt: TGTGCCACCAGTGACCGGACGGAGCCGGAGGGCTACACCTTC
d_gene: .; v_gene: TRBV3-1; j_gene: TRBJ1-2; len: 15; abundance: .; CDR3aa: CASSHSGVGNHGYTF; CDR3nt: TGTGCCAGCAGCCACTCAGGGGTGGGGAACCATGGCTACACCTTC
d_gene: TRBD1; v_gene: TRBV10-1; j_gene: TRBJ2-7; len: 15; abundance: many; CDR3aa: CASSESGTASYEQYF; CDR3nt: TGCGCCAGCAGTGAGTCCGGGACAGCCTCCTACGAGCAGTACTTC
d_gene: TRBD1; v_gene: TRBV20-1; j_gene: TRBJ2-5; len: 12; abundance: .; CDR3aa: CSAKAGGETQYF; CDR3nt: TGCAGTGCTAAGGCAGGGGGAGAGACCCAGTACTTC
d_gene: TRBD2; v_gene: TRBV12-3/TRBV12-4; j_gene: TRBJ2-1; len: 18; abundance: .; CDR3aa: CASSGGGLAGGGYNEQVF; CDR3nt: TGTGCCAGCAGTGGCGGGGGACTAGCGGGGGGCGGCTACAATGAGCAGGTCTTC
d_gene: .; v_gene: TRBV20-1; j_gene: TRBJ1-1; len: 15; abundance: .; CDR3aa: CSARDFGQFNTEAFF; CDR3nt: TGCAGTGCTAGAGATTTTGGACAGTTTAACACTGAAGCTTTCTTT
d_gene: .; v_gene: TRBV20-1; j_gene: TRBJ1-6; len: 18; abundance: .; CDR3aa: CSARVLVRGPGLNSPLHF; CDR3nt: TGCAGTGCTAGAGTGTTGGTTCGGGGGCCCGGACTCAATTCACCCCTCCACTTT
d_gene: .; v_gene: TRBV5-1; j_gene: TRBJ2-5; len: 16; abundance: .; CDR3aa: CASSLRQLPRQETQYF; CDR3nt: TGCGCCAGCAGCCTCCGACAGCTTCCCCGACAAGAGACCCAGTACTTC
d_gene: .; v_gene: TRBV10-2; j_gene: TRBJ1-6; len: 15; abundance: .; CDR3aa: CASSESSLGGSPLHF; CDR3nt: TGCGCCAGCAGTGAGTCGAGTCTGGGGGGGTCACCCCTCCACTTT
d_gene: TRBD2; v_gene: TRBV7-2; j_gene: TRBJ2-1; len: 16; abundance: few; CDR3aa: CASSFPLAGGDNEQFF; CDR3nt: TGTGCCAGCAGCTTTCCTCTAGCGGGGGGAGACAATGAGCAGTTCTTC
d_gene: .; v_gene: TRBV6-1; j_gene: TRBJ2-7; len: 16; abundance: .; CDR3aa: CASSEGPQWAYNEQYF; CDR3nt: TGTGCCAGCAGTGAAGGCCCGCAGTGGGCCTACAATGAGCAGTACTTC
d_gene: TRBD2; v_gene: TRBV4-1; j_gene: TRBJ2-7; len: 13; abundance: .; CDR3aa: CASSQDGAGAQYF; CDR3nt: TGCGCCAGCAGCCAAGATGGGGCGGGAGCCCAGTACTTC
d_gene: .; v_gene: TRBV6-6; j_gene: TRBJ2-1; len: 14; abundance: once; CDR3aa: CASSTVGSYNEQFF; CDR3nt: TGTGCCAGCTCGACCGTAGGCTCCTACAATGAGCAGTTCTTC
d_gene: TRBD2; v_gene: TRBV12-3/TRBV12-4; j_gene: TRBJ2-7; len: 15; abundance: .; CDR3aa: CASSSELAGVAEQYF; CDR3nt: TGTGCCAGCAGTTCAGAACTAGCGGGAGTTGCCGAGCAGTACTTC
d_gene: TRBD2; v_gene: TRBV5-4; j_gene: TRBJ2-2; len: 15; abundance: .; CDR3aa: CASSKAGGPGGELFF; CDR3nt: TGTGCCAGCAGCAAGGCGGGGGGGCCAGGCGGGGAGCTGTTTTTT
d_gene: .; v_gene: TRBV4-2; j_gene: TRBJ2-4; len: 14; abundance: .; CDR3aa: CASSQERVENIQYF; CDR3nt: TGTGCCAGCAGCCAAGAAAGGGTGGAAAACATTCAGTACTTC
d_gene: .; v_gene: TRBV27; j_gene: TRBJ1-4; len: 15; abundance: few; CDR3aa: CASSPRQTHNEKLFF; CDR3nt: TGTGCCAGCAGTCCGCGACAGACTCATAATGAAAAACTGTTTTTT
d_gene: .; v_gene: TRBV5-1; j_gene: TRBJ2-5; len: 15; abundance: .; CDR3aa: CASSFNARFQETQYF; CDR3nt: TGCGCCAGCAGCTTTAATGCTCGGTTCCAAGAGACCCAGTACTTC
d_gene: .; v_gene: TRBV7-9; j_gene: TRBJ1-4; len: 16; abundance: .; CDR3aa: CASSLSHIGTNEKLFF; CDR3nt: TGTGCCAGCAGCCTAAGCCACATAGGGACTAATGAAAAACTGTTTTTT
d_gene: TRBD1; v_gene: TRBV12-3/TRBV12-4; j_gene: TRBJ1-2; len: 13; abundance: .; CDR3aa: CASTAGTVYGYTF; CDR3nt: TGTGCCAGCACCGCCGGGACAGTCTATGGCTACACCTTC
d_gene: .; v_gene: TRBV9; j_gene: TRBJ2-3; len: 14; abundance: .; CDR3aa: CASSLQTATDTQYF; CDR3nt: TGTGCCAGCAGCTTACAGACAGCCACAGATACGCAGTATTTT
d_gene: .; v_gene: TRBV28; j_gene: TRBJ1-5; len: 13; abundance: .; CDR3aa: CASSRYRNQPQHF; CDR3nt: TGTGCCAGCAGTCGATACCGCAATCAGCCCCAGCATTTT
d_gene: .; v_gene: TRBV6-2/TRBV6-3; j_gene: TRBJ2-1; len: 14; abundance: many; CDR3aa: CASSSERGWNEQFF; CDR3nt: TGTGCCAGCAGTTCCGAGAGGGGATGGAATGAGCAGTTCTTC
d_gene: TRBD1; v_gene: TRBV20-1; j_gene: TRBJ2-4; len: 12; abundance: .; CDR3aa: CSAPDRDTFQYF; CDR3nt: TGCAGTGCTCCAGACAGGGACACATTTCAGTACTTC
d_gene: TRBD2; v_gene: TRBV10-3; j_gene: TRBJ2-3; len: 15; abundance: .; CDR3aa: CAISPGLHGTDTQYF; CDR3nt: TGTGCCATCAGCCCGGGACTACACGGCACAGATACGCAGTATTTT
d_gene: .; v_gene: TRBV6-1; j_gene: TRBJ2-7; len: 13; abundance: few; CDR3aa: CASSEGRSYEQYF; CDR3nt: TGTGCCAGCAGTGAAGGTAGATCCTACGAGCAGTACTTC
d_gene: .; v_gene: TRBV11-2; j_gene: TRBJ2-1; len: 13; abundance: .; CDR3aa: CASSLSHGTEQFF; CDR3nt: TGTGCCAGCAGCTTAAGTCACGGTACTGAGCAGTTCTTC
d_gene: .; v_gene: TRBV27; j_gene: TRBJ1-4; len: 15; abundance: .; CDR3aa: CASSTRLGVNEKLFF; CDR3nt: TGTGCCAGCAGTACCCGACTGGGAGTAAACGAAAAACTGTTTTTT
d_gene: TRBD1; v_gene: TRBV14; j_gene: TRBJ1-5; len: 17; abundance: .; CDR3aa: CASSQEREGQVNQPQHF; CDR3nt: TGTGCCAGCAGCCAAGAAAGAGAGGGACAGGTTAATCAGCCCCAGCATTTT
d_gene: .; v_gene: TRBV5-5; j_gene: TRBJ2-1; len: 14; abundance: .; CDR3aa: CASRVRESQETQFF; CDR3nt: TGTGCCAGCAGGGTCCGGGAAAGCCAAGAGACCCAGTTCTTC
d_gene: .; v_gene: TRBV29-1; j_gene: TRBJ1-4; len: 12; abundance: few; CDR3aa: CSVGEGLEKLFF; CDR3nt: TGCAGCGTTGGAGAGGGGCTTGAAAAACTGTTTTTT
d_gene: .; v_gene: TRBV6-2/TRBV6-3; j_gene: TRBJ2-1; len: 12; abundance: .; CDR3aa: CASRTPYNEQFF; CDR3nt: TGTGCCAGCAGAACCCCCTACAATGAGCAGTTCTTC
d_gene: .; v_gene: TRBV3-1; j_gene: TRBJ2-2; len: 14; abundance: once; CDR3aa: CASSQGRSAGELFF; CDR3nt: TGTGCCAGCAGCCAAGGTCGTAGTGCCGGGGAGCTGTTTTTT
d_gene: .; v_gene: TRBV27; j_gene: TRBJ2-4; len: 15; abundance: .; CDR3aa: CASSSQFLAKNIQYF; CDR3nt: TGTGCCAGCAGTTCGCAGTTTTTGGCCAAAAACATTCAGTACTTC
d_gene: .; v_gene: TRBV20-1; j_gene: TRBJ1-4; len: 18; abundance: .; CDR3aa: CSARDLGGTSGAREKLFF; CDR3nt: TGCAGTGCTAGAGATCTGGGAGGGACGTCAGGGGCTCGGGAAAAACTGTTTTTT
d_gene: TRBD1; v_gene: TRBV6-5; j_gene: TRBJ1-2; len: 15; abundance: many; CDR3aa: CASSQTGGEDYGYTF; CDR3nt: TGTGCCAGCAGTCAGACAGGGGGCGAAGACTATGGCTACACCTTC
d_gene: TRBD2; v_gene: TRBV6-2/TRBV6-3; j_gene: TRBJ2-1; len: 17; abundance: .; CDR3aa: CASSPPTGGSSYNEQFF; CDR3nt: TGTGCCAGCAGTCCCCCGACGGGGGGGAGCTCCTACAATGAGCAGTTCTTC
d_gene: .; v_gene: TRBV7-2; j_gene: TRBJ2-2; len: 13; abundance: .; CDR3aa: CATQQGDTGELFF; CDR3nt: TGTGCCACTCAACAGGGCGACACCGGGGAGCTGTTTTTT
d_gene: TRBD1; v_gene: TRBV29-1; j_gene: TRBJ2-1; len: 16; abundance: many; CDR3aa: CSVGEPGQGSYNEQFF; CDR3nt: TGCAGCGTTGGAGAACCGGGACAGGGGTCCTACAATGAGCAGTTCTTC
d_gene: .; v_gene: TRBV7-2; j_gene: TRBJ2-1; len: 14; abundance: few; CDR3aa: CASSLAGHPNEQFF; CDR3nt: TGTGCCAGCAGCTTAGCGGGGCACCCCAATGAGCAGTTCTTC
d_gene: TRBD2; v_gene: TRBV4-2; j_gene: TRBJ2-1; len: 16; abundance: .; CDR3aa: CASSQEVSGGVYEQFF; CDR3nt: TGTGCCAGCAGCCAAGAGGTTAGCGGGGGAGTATATGAGCAGTTCTTC
d_gene: .; v_gene: TRBV20-1; j_gene: TRBJ2-3; len: 15; abundance: .; CDR3aa: CSAGGGRGPTDTQYF; CDR3nt: TGCAGTGCTGGGGGGGGGCGGGGCCCCACAGATACGCAGTATTTT
d_gene: TRBD1; v_gene: TRBV2; j_gene: TRBJ1-6; len: 14; abundance: .; CDR3aa: CASSYGQGGSPLHF; CDR3nt: TGTGCCAGCAGTTACGGACAGGGAGGCTCACCCCTCCACTTT
d_gene: .; v_gene: TRBV15; j_gene: TRBJ2-2; len: 12; abundance: .; CDR3aa: CATSPLVGELFF; CDR3nt: TGTGCCACCAGCCCCCTTGTAGGGGAGCTGTTTTTT
d_gene: TRBD1; v_gene: TRBV20-1; j_gene: TRBJ2-1; len: 16; abundance: many; CDR3aa: CSARGGQGASYNEQFF; CDR3nt: TGCAGTGCTAGGGGCGGACAGGGGGCTAGCTACAATGAGCAGTTCTTC
d_gene: TRBD1; v_gene: TRBV12-3/TRBV12-4; j_gene: TRBJ1-2; len: 14; abundance: .; CDR3aa: CASSPAGQFYGYTF; CDR3nt: TGTGCCAGCAGTCCCGCGGGACAGTTCTATGGCTACACCTTC
d_gene: .; v_gene: TRBV4-1; j_gene: TRBJ2-1; len: 15; abundance: .; CDR3aa: CASSQDRFPSNEQFF; CDR3nt: TGCGCCAGCAGCCAAGATCGTTTTCCCTCCAATGAGCAGTTCTTC
d_gene: TRBD1; v_gene: TRBV5-1; j_gene: TRBJ2-7; len: 15; abundance: .; CDR3aa: CASSTDGTASYEQYF; CDR3nt: TGCGCCAGCAGCACGGACGGGACAGCTTCCTACGAGCAGTACTTC
d_gene: TRBD1; v_gene: TRBV2; j_gene: TRBJ1-5; len: 14; abundance: .; CDR3aa: CASSVGTVNQPQHF; CDR3nt: TGTGCCAGCAGTGTCGGGACAGTAAATCAGCCCCAGCATTTT
d_gene: .; v_gene: TRBV12-3/TRBV12-4; j_gene: TRBJ2-3; len: 15; abundance: once; CDR3aa: CASSFRGWSTDTQYF; CDR3nt: TGTGCCAGCAGTTTCCGCGGTTGGAGCACAGATACGCAGTATTTT
d_gene: .; v_gene: TRBV11-2; j_gene: TRBJ2-1; len: 13; abundance: .; CDR3aa: CASSATRGNEQFF; CDR3nt: TGTGCCAGCAGCGCGACTAGGGGCAATGAGCAGTTCTTC
d_gene: .; v_gene: TRBV20-1; j_gene: TRBJ2-5; len: 13; abundance: .; CDR3aa: CSATKTEQETQYF; CDR3nt: TGCAGTGCTACCAAGACTGAACAAGAGACCCAGTACTTC